The rows below give T cell receptor beta chains drawn from one sample of a study of tissue T cells after allogeneic stem cell transplantation. The method was immunoSEQ multiplex PCR; TCRdb's version includes in-frame clones alone and lacks a portion of them. The data contain tens of thousands of clones, around 70% of them singletons. Sequenced here: tissue from the ileum, sampled at autopsy. The receptors were gathered from a female donor over 55 with lung cancer. The CDR3 runs from the conserved cysteine through the conserved F or W. Each record gives: D gene, V gene, CDR3 protein. D genes are given only for firm matches.

d_call: -; v_call: TRBV28; cdr3_aa: CASHTGGREKLFF
d_call: -; v_call: TRBV11-3; cdr3_aa: CASSSTIGGVNYGYTF
d_call: -; v_call: TRBV5-6; cdr3_aa: CASSMQGMSSYNEQFF
d_call: -; v_call: TRBV9; cdr3_aa: CASSPTKGSGTGELFF
d_call: TRBD1; v_call: TRBV6-2/TRBV6-3; cdr3_aa: CASSLNRDRVEETQYF
d_call: -; v_call: TRBV7-8; cdr3_aa: CASTLHRNQPQHF
d_call: -; v_call: TRBV7-2; cdr3_aa: CASSFSRDEQFF
d_call: -; v_call: TRBV4-2; cdr3_aa: CASSRDRRNTEAFF
d_call: -; v_call: TRBV6-5; cdr3_aa: CASRPGLGQPQHF
d_call: -; v_call: TRBV18; cdr3_aa: CASSPERPGAGVGEAFF
d_call: TRBD1; v_call: TRBV6-2/TRBV6-3; cdr3_aa: CASSQAATGGLRITF
d_call: -; v_call: TRBV11-3; cdr3_aa: CASSSEGWAYNEQFF
d_call: TRBD2; v_call: TRBV5-4; cdr3_aa: CASSLSGGPYNEQFF
d_call: -; v_call: TRBV30; cdr3_aa: CAWSVGGLGNSPLHF
d_call: -; v_call: TRBV9; cdr3_aa: CASSRDIVDEKLFF
d_call: -; v_call: TRBV12-3/TRBV12-4; cdr3_aa: CASGWRWEQYF
d_call: -; v_call: TRBV6-5; cdr3_aa: CASRRQLNTEAFF
d_call: -; v_call: TRBV18; cdr3_aa: CASSPIRGLVTF
d_call: -; v_call: TRBV24-1; cdr3_aa: CATSDRDYRAGEQFF
d_call: TRBD2; v_call: TRBV5-1; cdr3_aa: CASSLTSGTLYF
d_call: TRBD2; v_call: TRBV7-9; cdr3_aa: CASSFTGGADTQYF
d_call: TRBD2; v_call: TRBV7-2; cdr3_aa: CATSVAGGYQTQYF
d_call: TRBD1; v_call: TRBV23-1; cdr3_aa: CASSQSKAGGAYGANVLTF
d_call: -; v_call: TRBV4-1; cdr3_aa: CASSQEPGQSTDTQYF
d_call: TRBD1; v_call: TRBV10-2; cdr3_aa: CASGRQGRDSPLHF
d_call: -; v_call: TRBV30; cdr3_aa: CAWSSGTTNNEQFF
d_call: -; v_call: TRBV27; cdr3_aa: CASRGLMGPPRNQETQYF
d_call: -; v_call: TRBV7-8; cdr3_aa: CASSLHTRYEQYF
d_call: -; v_call: TRBV2; cdr3_aa: CATQRVNTGELFF
d_call: TRBD2; v_call: TRBV9; cdr3_aa: CASSAGLAGVGTGELFF
d_call: -; v_call: TRBV5-6; cdr3_aa: CASSSSDGLEAFF
d_call: -; v_call: TRBV10-3; cdr3_aa: CAISDLFAGGSYEQYF
d_call: -; v_call: TRBV7-9; cdr3_aa: CASSIPEGGKLSYEQYF
d_call: -; v_call: TRBV5-1; cdr3_aa: CASSSEGEDTEAFF
d_call: -; v_call: TRBV7-2; cdr3_aa: CASTTQGVSGNTIYF
d_call: TRBD1; v_call: TRBV7-6; cdr3_aa: CASSLSRGRGGELFF
d_call: TRBD1; v_call: TRBV18; cdr3_aa: CASSSGGKNSYNEQFF
d_call: -; v_call: TRBV6-5; cdr3_aa: CASKSSRTAFEQYF
d_call: TRBD2; v_call: TRBV7-2; cdr3_aa: CASSFEAGVRPEQYF
d_call: TRBD1; v_call: TRBV6-5; cdr3_aa: CASRARQGAWETQYF
d_call: -; v_call: TRBV7-3; cdr3_aa: CASSPRRGETQYF
d_call: -; v_call: TRBV5-4; cdr3_aa: CASSFGQGINEKLFF
d_call: -; v_call: TRBV7-9; cdr3_aa: CASSSWTSGPQTYGYTF
d_call: -; v_call: TRBV5-6; cdr3_aa: CASSLLGDPSGNTIYF